This entry lists 26 T cell receptor beta chains sequenced from one sample in a study of shared clonotypes between healthy human individuals. Using immunoSEQ multiplex PCR, the repertoire was profiled, and TCRdb retains in-frame clones only, with some absent. The table includes approximately 2.1 million clones, over 85% detected once. The sample was naive CD4+ T cells from PBMCs. The subset is: CD45RA+ positively selected. The receptors stem from a man younger than 30 in good health. Some clones in this sample may be carry-over from other donors' samples.

The table lists this clone with a count of one. As DNA, the CDR3 is TGTGCCAGCAGTCCCCTCCGGGCAAGAGATACGCAGTATTTT. This sequence encodes CASSPLRARDTQYF. The chain combines TRBV2 with TRBJ2-3; no clear D gene. The CDR3 has 14 amino acids. The V end lost 5 bases, the J end lost 5 bases, and 14 bases lay between the germline ends. Germline loops: CDR1 SNHLY, CDR2 FYNNEI. The variable domain in full, completed from reference TRBV2 and TRBJ2-3, reads EPEVTQTPSHQVTQMGQEVILRCVPISNHLYFYWYRQILGQKVEFLVSFYNNEISEKSEIFDDQFSVERPDGSNFTLKIRSTKLEDSAMYFCASSPLRARDTQYFGPGTRLTVL.

V is TRBV4-3 and J is TRBJ1-3; D is unresolved. The CDR3 is 16 residues long. Germline-derived CDR1 and CDR2 are LGHNA and YSLEER. Trimming pared 0 bases from V and 0 bases from J, leaving 9 bases between. CDR3 residues: CASSQDRGFSGNTIYF. Here the CDR3 DNA reads TGCGCCAGCAGCCAAGATCGCGGGTTCTCTGGAAACACCATATATTTT.

This clone appeared a few times. The J gene is TRBJ1-5, the V gene TRBV19; 8 bases match TRBD1. The length of the CDR3 is 14 residues. Losses at the gene ends were 9 bases for V and 1 base for J; bases not matched to a gene: 5. Germline CDR1 is LNHDA and CDR2 is SQIVND (reference sequence). CDR3 loop: CASTTGGSNQPQHF. For the CDR3, the DNA is TGTGCCAGCACCACAGGGGGAAGCAATCAGCCCCAGCATTTT.

The rearrangement joins TRBV19 to TRBJ1-1, with no clear D. CDR1 is LNHDA and CDR2 is SQIVND in the germline V gene (reference sequence). V was clipped by 6 bases and J by 3 bases, with 5 bases between them. This CDR3 comprises 11 residues. CDR3 protein: CASRKYTEAFF. The CDR3 DNA reads TGTGCCAGTAGGAAGTACACTGAAGCTTTCTTT.

As to this clone: Additional DNA sequences in this sample encode the identical CDR3. The rearrangement links TRBV11-2 to TRBJ2-1, with a weak D call TRBD2 (5 bases). Looked up from germline, CDR1 is SGHAT and CDR2 is FQNNGV. This CDR3 comprises 15 residues. Between the trimmed V and J ends, which lost 1 base and 0 bases, there was a span of 7 bases. The CDR3 protein is CASSLGGNSYNEQFF. The CDR3 DNA is TGTGCCAGCAGCTTAGGAGGGAACTCCTACAATGAGCAGTTCTTC.

On this clone: The same CDR3 arises from other DNA sequences in this sample as well. V gene TRBV28 combines with J gene TRBJ1-5; D ambiguous. V was trimmed by 7 bases and J by 4 bases, leaving 8 bases between them. The CDR3 is 12 amino acids. Looked up from germline, CDR1 is MDHEN and CDR2 is SYDVKM. This chain's CDR3 is CASTEGNQPQHF. The CDR3 coding sequence is TGTGCCAGCACCGAGGGTAATCAGCCCCAGCATTTT.

This chain uses TRBV29-1 with TRBJ2-5, with 7 nucleotides matching TRBD2. Per germline, CDR1 SQVTM and CDR2 ANQGSEA. V was pared by 6 bases and J by 1 base, with 5 bases of the junction left unmatched. The CDR3 covers 13 residues. For the CDR3, the DNA is TGCAGCGTGCAGCGGGGAGCCCAAGAGACCCAGTACTTC. Translated: CSVQRGAQETQYF.

This clone was counted a single time. This chain uses TRBV10-3 with TRBJ2-7, with D tentatively TRBD1 or TRBD2 (5 bases each). The length of the CDR3 is 16 residues. V was trimmed by 5 bases and J by 3 bases, leaving 20 bases between them. CDR1 is ENHRY, CDR2 SYGVKD, per germline. This CDR3 is CAISPRGNNVGYEQYF. The CDR3 DNA reads TGTGCCATCAGTCCCCGGGGCAATAATGTGGGCTACGAGCAGTACTTC.

The rearrangement joins TRBV5-1 to TRBJ2-3; TRBD2 matches at 15 bases. This CDR3 spans 18 amino acids. Germline V gene data show CDR1 as SGHRS and CDR2 as YFSETQ. V shed 4 bases, J shed 2 bases, and the junction held 8 bases outside the gene matches. The DNA of the CDR3 is TGCGCCAGCAGCACCCCCGGGACTAGCGGGAGGTCCACAGATACGCAGTATTTT. Encoded protein: CASSTPGTSGRSTDTQYF. Using reference TRBV5-1 and TRBJ2-3 for the parts outside the CDR3, the full variable domain is KAGVTQTPRYLIKTRGQQVTLSCSPISGHRSVSWYQQTPGQGLQFLFEYFSETQRNKGNFPGRFSGRQFSNSRSEMNVSTLELGDSALYLCASSTPGTSGRSTDTQYFGPGTRLTVL.

The chain recombines TRBV4-2 with TRBJ2-1, with D possibly matching TRBD2 (6 bases). Trimming shortened V by 0 bases and J by 5 bases, and 8 bases separated the two germline ends. Germline CDR1 is LGHNA and CDR2 is YNFKEQ. The CDR3 has 14 residues. The CDR3 DNA is TGTGCCAGCAGCCAAGATTTAGCGGACAATGAGCAGTTCTTC. This encodes CASSQDLADNEQFF.

The CDR3 DNA reads as TGCGCCAGCAGCCGGGGCGGGAACCCTACCTACAATGAGCAGTTCTTC. This translates into CASSRGGNPTYNEQFF. The chain joins TRBV5-1 to TRBJ2-1, with a possible D match to TRBD2 (6 bases). The CDR3 runs 16 residues. Germline CDR1 is SGHRS and CDR2 is YFSETQ. The V end lost 4 bases, the J end lost 2 bases, and 16 bases lay between the germline ends.

The chain employs TRBV10-2 and TRBJ1-1, with 7 nucleotides matching TRBD1. From germline, CDR1 is WSHSY and CDR2 SAAADI. Trimming at V came to 5 bases and at J to 6 bases, leaving 9 bases not matched to a gene. CDR3 size: 14 residues. The CDR3 region is CASSPSGTVPEAFF. The CDR3 DNA follows: TGCGCCAGCAGTCCCTCCGGGACAGTTCCTGAAGCTTTCTTT.

In regard to this clone: Other DNA sequences from this sample encode an identical CDR3 as well. The chain has TRBV13 and TRBJ2-5; maybe TRBD2 (5 bases). The CDR3 consists of 13 residues. V was pared by 1 base and J by 5 bases, with 8 bases between. Germline V gene sequence: CDR1 PRHDT, CDR2 FYEKMQ (reference sequence). Here the CDR3 DNA reads TGTGCCAGCAGCTTAGTAGGCGGGGAGACCCAGTACTTC. This codes for CASSLVGGETQYF.

The chain links TRBV6-6 to TRBJ2-1, with D possibly matching TRBD2 (5 bases). CDR1 is MNHNY and CDR2 is SVGAGI in the germline V gene (reference sequence). The CDR3 is 14 residues long. Between the trimmed V and J ends, which lost 10 bases and 0 bases, there was a span of 13 bases. The DNA for the CDR3 is TGTGCCACGAGGGTTCCCCGCTCCTACAATGAGCAGTTCTTC. Amino acids: CATRVPRSYNEQFF.

Points on this clone: Distinct nucleotide sequences in the sample also encode this CDR3. The chain links TRBV14 to TRBJ1-3; D not certain. CDR3 length equals 15 residues. Germline V gene sequence: CDR1 SGHDN, CDR2 FVKESK. V was shortened by 3 bases and J by 0 bases, with 9 bases between the two germline ends. The CDR3 is CASSQGRSSGNTIYF. In DNA form, the CDR3 reads TGTGCCAGCAGCCAGGGAAGAAGCTCTGGAAACACCATATATTTT.

On this clone itself: A junction end diverges from the germline sequence, so it may reflect a read error. V usage is TRBV7-6 and J usage is TRBJ2-5; TRBD2 matches at 12 bases. The CDR3 consists of 15 residues. Germline loops: CDR1 SGHVS, CDR2 FNYEAQ. DNA of the CDR3: TGTGCCAGCAGCCTAGCGGGAGGGCCAGCAGAGACCCAGTACTTC. Protein sequence: CASSLAGGPAETQYF.

This chain links TRBV19 with TRBJ2-7; 8 bases line up with TRBD2. Trimming removed 2 bases from V and 3 bases from J; junction bases left unmatched: 9. CDR3 size: 16 residues. Germline values: CDR1 LNHDA, CDR2 SQIVND (reference sequence). The CDR3 reads CASSISAAGENYEQYF. As DNA, the CDR3 is TGTGCCAGTAGTATAAGTGCAGCGGGAGAAAACTACGAGCAGTACTTC.

The chain has TRBV6-1 and TRBJ1-5; D is undetermined. CDR3 length: 14 amino acids. Trimming removed 2 bases from V and 6 bases from J, with 11 bases in between. CDR1 and CDR2 from the germline V gene are MNHNS and SASEGT. The CDR3 region is CASSEFGGRQPQHF. CDR3 in DNA: TGTGCCAGCAGTGAATTCGGCGGTCGTCAGCCCCAGCATTTT.

The V call is TRBV27, the J call TRBJ1-4; D gene ambiguous. Germline CDR1 MNHEY, CDR2 SMNVEV (reference sequence). The CDR3 runs to 15 residues. V was trimmed by 6 bases and J by 0 bases, leaving 11 bases between them. The chain's CDR3 is CASRPPKTTNEKLFF. The CDR3 DNA sequence: TGTGCCAGCAGGCCCCCCAAGACAACTAATGAAAAACTGTTTTTT.

The V and J genes are TRBV25-1 and TRBJ2-1, with TRBD1 as a possible D gene (6 bases). In germline, CDR1 is MGHDK, CDR2 SYGVNS. The CDR3 has 17 amino acids. The V gene lost 2 bases and the J gene lost 4 bases, with 18 bases spanning the gap. Here the CDR3 reads CASSERLGQGLYNEQFF. The CDR3 DNA sequence: TGTGCCAGCAGTGAACGATTAGGCCAGGGGCTTTACAATGAGCAGTTCTTC.

The chain recombines TRBV30 with TRBJ2-4; 7 bases are a match to TRBD2. The ends lost 2 bases at V and 7 bases at J; junction bases unmatched: 5. The CDR3 runs 13 residues. Germline values: CDR1 GTSNPN, CDR2 SVGIG (reference sequence). The CDR3: CAWSKRGVNIQYF. The CDR3 DNA is TGTGCCTGGAGTAAACGGGGGGTCAACATTCAGTACTTC.

V is TRBV5-1 and J is TRBJ2-7; D gene unclear. CDR1 and CDR2 from the germline V gene are SGHRS and YFSETQ. The V and J ends lost 4 bases and 0 bases respectively, with 8 bases between them. This CDR3 spans 13 amino acids. This CDR3 is CASSGGYSYEQYF. CDR3 DNA: TGCGCCAGCAGCGGCGGATACTCCTACGAGCAGTACTTC.

The V gene is TRBV7-8, the J gene TRBJ1-4; a possible D gene is TRBD1 (6 bases). The germline V gene has CDR1 SGHVS and CDR2 FQNEAQ. This CDR3 is 15 amino acids long. Trimming removed 2 bases at V and 4 bases at J, with 11 bases between. The CDR3 loop is CASSLLGRGNEKLFF. The CDR3 bases are TGTGCCAGCAGCTTATTAGGCAGGGGTAATGAAAAACTGTTTTTT.

The rearrangement joins TRBV7-3 to TRBJ2-7, with a tentative D call TRBD2 (7 bases). Trimming took 4 bases from V and 6 from J, leaving 19 bases between them. In germline, CDR1 is SGHTA, CDR2 FQGTGA. CDR3 length: 15 residues. The CDR3 DNA sequence: TGTGCCAGCAGCTCCACTAGCGACAGGCCCCTCGAGCAGTACTTC. Translating it yields CASSSTSDRPLEQYF.

The chain combines TRBV5-1 with TRBJ2-7; TRBD1 agrees at 9 bases. Germline CDR1 is SGHRS and CDR2 is YFSETQ. The CDR3 length is 12 residues. Trimming took 8 bases from V and 3 from J; bases not matched to a gene: 3. CDR3 protein: CARRQGDYEQYF. The CDR3 bases are TGCGCCAGAAGACAGGGGGACTACGAGCAGTACTTC.

J is TRBJ2-5 and V is TRBV5-4, with TRBD1 identical over 10 bases. After removal of 0 bases from V and 4 bases from J, the junction contained 9 bases not matched to a gene. The CDR3 totals 17 residues. Germline CDR1 and CDR2: SGHNT and YYREEE (reference sequence). The DNA for the CDR3 is TGTGCCAGCAGCTTGGGGTCCGGGACAGGGGTTGTAGAGACCCAGTACTTC. Translated, it gives CASSLGSGTGVVETQYF.